Listed here is a single TCR beta chain. Its antigen target is currently unknown. Base qualities are not at hand, and no much larger clone is one base apart. These data come from a study of blood T cell repertoires in COVID-19 (dated by TCRdb to the early 2020s). For context, the study as a whole: Samples from collaborators originated in the United States, Italy and Spain and spanned both the acute and convalescent phases of COVID-19. The prospective study material was composed of cDNA or gDNA derived from T cells, B-cell-depleted T cells, or PBMCs. The samples were drawn from the first 160 participants of the ongoing ImmuneRACE study and from more than 1,000 subjects provided by 6 global collaborators. The sample metadata nearly always contained a de-identified subject ID, COVID-19 status, age in years and sex. Where HLA class I and class II types were available, the types were taken from metadata supplied by the sample provider, not from assay-based typing. The repertoires were released in a freely available public database intended as a resource for research on the immune response to SARS-CoV-2. Deeply sampled blood TCRbeta repertoires from subjects exposed to, actively infected with, or recovered from COVID-19 were included in the dataset. Summary of the overall study and its limitations: The quantity of clinical and demographic metadata differed by source and by participant and was supplied without curation.

Its CDR3 holds 11 amino acids, cysteine through phenylalanine. The retained sequence is limited to the CDR3, 33 bases, with the frame set at the first base. V gives up 8 bases and J gives up 5 bases, and the segment between their germline ends measures 7 bases. Based on the germline V gene, the CDR1 and CDR2 sequences are ENHRY and SYGVKD. TCRbeta CDR3 regions were amplified from genomic DNA by means of the immunoSEQ Assay, a bias-controlled multiplex PCR. Per the source publication's procedure: The number of nucleated cells in each sample was estimated from the amplification of reference gene primers within the assay. To quantify the absolute abundance of each unique TCRbeta CDR3 rearrangement, sequence reads were collapsed and filtered. For each sample, productive Simpson clonality was calculated as the square root of Simpson's diversity index across productive rearrangements. TCRdb limited this immuneACCESS table to in-frame rearrangements with V and J called. A share of clones is missing; checked studies link under half to unresolved V genes, and the rest is unexplained. V, J and clone size are those of that table, while D and trimming were read from the DNA. The table for this sample lists about 310,000 clones; 89% of them were counted only once. The ten top clones hold 9.5% of the sample.

In the prospective study, participants were about 18 to 89 years old, resided in 24 geographic areas of the United States, and were enrolled through a virtual design. In the prospective study, cohorts were assigned on the basis of participant-reported clinical history obtained from a screening survey and a study questionnaire. Recovered participants in ImmuneRACE Cohort 3 were defined as having two consecutive negative NP/OP PCR tests, clearance from a healthcare professional, or resolution of symptoms. Each participant in the prospective study had whole blood, serum and a nasopharyngeal or oropharyngeal swab collected by mobile phlebotomists. Prospective study participants could optionally give additional blood draws and questionnaires over a 2-month period. Before DNA extraction, blood samples from the prospective study were shipped at room temperature or frozen.

Sequencing input: PBMCs or T cells enriched from blood (not recorded which). The rearranged chain carries TRBV10-3 and TRBJ2-1, with TRBD1 tentatively as D gene (6 bases match). The receptor comes from a woman in her 40s who had recovered from COVID-19. CDR3 sequence: CAIGQNNEQFF. The base sequence is TGTGCCATCGGACAGAACAATGAGCAGTTCTTC.